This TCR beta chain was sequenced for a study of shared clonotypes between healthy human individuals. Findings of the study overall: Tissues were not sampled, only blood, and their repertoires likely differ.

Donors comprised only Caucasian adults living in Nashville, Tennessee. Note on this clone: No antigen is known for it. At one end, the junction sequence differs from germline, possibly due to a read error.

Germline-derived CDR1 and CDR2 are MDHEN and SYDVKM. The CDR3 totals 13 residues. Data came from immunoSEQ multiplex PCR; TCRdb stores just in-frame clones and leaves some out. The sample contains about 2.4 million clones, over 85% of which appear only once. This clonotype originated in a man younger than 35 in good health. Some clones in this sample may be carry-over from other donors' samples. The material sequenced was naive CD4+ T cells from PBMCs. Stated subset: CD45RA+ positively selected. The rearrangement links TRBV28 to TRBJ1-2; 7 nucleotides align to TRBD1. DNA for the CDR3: TGTGCCAGCAGTTCTCCTCCAGGGGGACCACCCTACTTC. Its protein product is CASSSPPGGPPYF.